This T cell receptor (beta chain) was captured by sequencing in a study of radiotherapy plus CTLA-4 blockade in lung cancer (dated by TCRdb to the late 2010s). Describing the broader study: Objective responses were observed in about a sixth of enrolled patients, and disease control was achieved in roughly 29%. Overall results and qualifications from the work: After treatment with radiotherapy and ipilimumab, TCR clones that originated in tumors expanded in peripheral blood. The strongest predictors of response, as reported, were early dynamic changes in blood T cell clones along with a rise in serum interferon-beta after radiation.

On this clone itself: Its antigen is still unknown. Base quality data are lacking; no much larger clone is found one base away.

In the germline V gene, CDR1 corresponds to LGHNA and CDR2 to YSLEER. From the cysteine through the phenylalanine, the CDR3 covers 18 amino acids. Only CDR3 DNA remains: 54 bases, in frame from the first base. Trimming leaves V shorter by 1 base and J shorter by 3 bases, with the junction holding 13 bases beyond the gene matches. The library was generated by the immunoSEQ multiplex PCR assay. TCRdb obtained this table from immuneACCESS and retained in-frame rearrangements with V and J assigned. These tables miss some clones; where compared with another copy, unresolved V genes account for less than half of the shortfall, and the remainder is unexplained. Counted in this sample were 40,000 to 50,000 clones; approximately 78% of them appeared once. The ten largest clonotypes hold 2.5% to 4% of the sample. Focal radiation therapy combined with CTLA-4 blockade (ipilimumab) was tested in patients with chemo-refractory metastatic non-small-cell lung cancer.

This chain joins TRBV4-3 to TRBJ2-3; 7 central bases correspond to TRBD2. Sequencing was performed on peripheral blood, taken from a patient treated with radiotherapy plus ipilimumab. This clonotype was sampled from a human donor with non-small cell lung cancer who had stable disease on radiotherapy plus ipilimumab. The DNA reads TGCGCCAGCAGCCAAGTGGTCTTTGGGGGAGGGGAAACAGATACGCAGTATTTT. Its protein reads: CASSQVVFGGGETDTQYF.